The sample holds many counts of the clone carrying this T cell receptor beta chain. The V gene end was trimmed by 0 bases and the J gene end by 3 bases; junction bases not matched to a gene: 10. The germline CDR1 and CDR2 sequences are LGHNA and YSLEER. CDR3 length: 17 amino acids. The sample comes from a study of T cells of healthy individuals. TCRdb itself ran the 5' RACE reads through MiXCR, one entry per CDR3 protein. The repertoire holds 95,000 to 100,000 distinct CDR3 sequences, around 17% seen once, with 6.2% in the top ten. This chain links TRBV4-3 with TRBJ2-7, with 8 bases lining up with TRBD1. This clonotype originated in a human donor in good health. The CDR3: CASSQEVDRVGGYEQYF. In DNA form, the CDR3 reads TGCGCCAGCAGCCAAGAGGTGGACAGGGTCGGCGGCTACGAGCAGTACTTC.